Reported below is one T cell receptor (beta chain). This CDR3 has 13 amino acids. CDR1 and CDR2 (germline): GTSNPN, SVGIG (reference sequence). V dropped 3 bases and J dropped 9; count of bases not matched to a gene: 5. These data belong to a study of T cell changes during pregnancy in multiple sclerosis. Assay: immunoSEQ multiplex PCR; the TCRdb copy retains only in-frame clones and omits some. The sample records tens of thousands of clones, around 89% being singletons. Material: CD4+ T cells from peripheral blood mononuclear cells, obtained in the first trimester of pregnancy. The receptor comes from a female donor in good health, enrolled as a control in a pregnancy study. This chain links TRBV30 with TRBJ2-1; 10 bases are a match to TRBD2. CDR3 in DNA: TGTGCCTGGAGCTGGCTAGCGGGAGCTGAGCAGTTCTTC. The encoded protein is CAWSWLAGAEQFF.